This passage covers 4 T cell receptor beta chains from one sample sequenced in a study of cytomegalovirus exposure and HLA in healthy donors. Repertoires were generated with immunoSEQ multiplex PCR, while TCRdb's copy carries only in-frame clones and drops some. The profile covers over 150,000 clones, with about 88% appearing a single time and around 22% taken by the ten largest. What was sequenced was PBMCs. Every receptor here comes from a man in his late teens or twenties in good health and CMV-seropositive.

The chain combines TRBV6-5 with TRBJ1-2; 8 nucleotides match TRBD1. Germline V CDR1 and CDR2: MNHEY, SVGAGI. V trimming: 0 bases; J trimming: 7 bases; junction bases outside the gene matches: 10. The CDR3 sequence is 16 residues long. CDR3 sequence reads: CASSYSKAGGRGGYTF. The CDR3, as DNA: TGTGCCAGCAGTTACTCGAAGGCAGGGGGCAGGGGTGGCTACACCTTC.

The chain combines TRBV9 with TRBJ1-3; D remains unclear. Trimming removed 3 bases at V and 0 bases at J, with 13 bases between. This CDR3 comprises 16 residues. Germline lookup yields CDR1 SGDLS and CDR2 YYNGEE. The CDR3 reads CASSEDVRSSGNTIYF. The CDR3 DNA follows: TGTGCCAGCAGCGAAGATGTAAGGAGCTCTGGAAACACCATATATTTT.

This chain links TRBV6-1 with TRBJ2-2; 7 bases are a match to TRBD1. V gave up 8 bases and J gave up 0 bases; unmatched junction bases: 6. Per germline, CDR1 MNHNS and CDR2 SASEGT. The CDR3 is 15 residues long. The CDR3 nucleotides read TGTGCCAGCTCCAAGGGGGCACCGAACACCGGGGAGCTGTTTTTT. This translates into CASSKGAPNTGELFF.

The chain employs TRBV11-2 and TRBJ1-1; D might be TRBD1 (5 bases). Trimming took off 4 bases at V and 2 bases at J, with 14 bases between the two ends. Germline-derived CDR1 and CDR2 are SGHAT and FQNNGV. The CDR3 is made up of 15 amino acids. The CDR3 bases are TGTGCCAGCAGCTGGAGGGGAAGGGTAAACACTGAAGCTTTCTTT. As protein: CASSWRGRVNTEAFF.